These 19 T cell receptor beta chains share one sample of origin, sequenced in a study of blood T cell repertoires in COVID-19. Using immunoSEQ multiplex PCR, the repertoire was profiled, and TCRdb retains in-frame clones only, with some absent. The sample yields tens of thousands of clones, roughly 77% seen once. Sequencing was performed on peripheral blood. The receptors here all came from a woman aged 70-85 years with acute or convalescent COVID-19.

Here the CDR3 reads CASSSDRVRTDTQYF. The CDR3 bases are TGTGCCAGCAGTAGCGACAGGGTCCGCACAGATACGCAGTATTTT. The chain recombines TRBV27 with TRBJ2-3; 7 nucleotides line up with TRBD1. Trimming took 5 bases from V and 1 from J; bases not matched to a gene: 6. The CDR3 totals 15 residues. Germline-derived CDR1 and CDR2 are MNHEY and SMNVEV (reference sequence).

The J gene is TRBJ2-3, the V gene TRBV5-4, with TRBD2 matching over 9 bases. The CDR3 is 15 residues long. V shed 4 bases, J shed 7 bases, and the junction held 10 bases outside the gene matches. CDR1 is SGHNT and CDR2 is YYREEE in the germline V gene (reference sequence). This CDR3 is CASSAGTSSLYTQYF. The CDR3 coding sequence is TGTGCCAGCAGCGCAGGGACTAGCTCCCTGTATACGCAGTATTTT.

The J gene is TRBJ1-4, the V gene TRBV20-1; no clear D gene. In germline, CDR1 is DFQATT, CDR2 SNEGSKA (reference sequence). The CDR3 runs 13 residues. With 3 bases removed from V and 12 bases from J, the gap between germline ends came to 17 bases. CDR3 sequence reads: CSASHTVAGELFF. As DNA, the CDR3 is TGCAGTGCTAGTCACACCGTAGCGGGAGAACTGTTTTTT.

The V and J genes are TRBV6-2 or TRBV6-3 and TRBJ1-2; TRBD1 is a possible D gene (5 bases). CDR1 and CDR2 (germline): MNHEY, SVGEGT. This CDR3 comprises 16 residues. Trimming shortened V by 4 bases and J by 0 bases, and 15 bases separated the two germline ends. Here the CDR3 reads CASSSLQAATNYGYTF. CDR3 nucleotide sequence: TGTGCCAGCAGTTCACTACAGGCCGCTACTAACTATGGCTACACCTTC.

This rearrangement joins TRBV5-1 to TRBJ1-4; 9 bases align to TRBD1. Trimming cost V 0 bases and J 1 base; bases outside gene matches: 1. The germline CDR1 and CDR2 sequences are SGHRS and YFSETQ. The CDR3 has 16 residues. The CDR3 nucleotides are TGCGCCAGCAGCTTGGGACAGGGGGTAACTAATGAAAAACTGTTTTTT. Protein sequence: CASSLGQGVTNEKLFF. Full variable domain (remainder filled in from reference TRBV5-1 and TRBJ1-4): KAGVTQTPRYLIKTRGQQVTLSCSPISGHRSVSWYQQTPGQGLQFLFEYFSETQRNKGNFPGRFSGRQFSNSRSEMNVSTLELGDSALYLCASSLGQGVTNEKLFFGSGTQLSVL.

The chain uses TRBV6-2 or TRBV6-3 and TRBJ1-5, with 10 bases fitting TRBD1. Trimming at V came to 5 bases and at J to 2 bases, leaving 0 bases not matched to a gene. The CDR3 length is 14 residues. Germline V CDR1 and CDR2: MNHEY, SVGEGT. CDR3 DNA sequence: TGTGCCAGCAGTGGGACAGGGGGCAATCAGCCCCAGCATTTT. Protein sequence: CASSGTGGNQPQHF.

The J gene is TRBJ2-1, the V gene TRBV5-1; D may be TRBD2 (5 bases). CDR3 length: 14 amino acids. Germline CDR1 and CDR2: SGHRS and YFSETQ. V was cut by 4 bases and J by 4 bases, with 12 bases left in between. The CDR3 bases are TGCGCCAGCAGCGGAGGTGGAGTTTACAATGAGCAGTTCTTC. Its protein product is CASSGGGVYNEQFF. The full variable domain, with the rest looked up from reference TRBV5-1 and TRBJ2-1, is KAGVTQTPRYLIKTRGQQVTLSCSPISGHRSVSWYQQTPGQGLQFLFEYFSETQRNKGNFPGRFSGRQFSNSRSEMNVSTLELGDSALYLCASSGGGVYNEQFFGPGTRLTVL.

The J gene is TRBJ1-4, the V gene TRBV30; the D gene is possibly TRBD1 (5 bases). Trimming left V 0 bases short and J 4 bases short, with 9 bases between. The germline V gene has CDR1 GTSNPN and CDR2 SVGIG (reference sequence). CDR3 size: 14 residues. CDR3 residues: CAWSVWGGNEKLFF. The CDR3 coding sequence is TGTGCCTGGAGTGTGTGGGGGGGTAATGAAAAACTGTTTTTT.

This chain links TRBV14 with TRBJ2-7; D is unclear. With 3 bases removed from V and 2 bases from J, the gap between germline ends came to 11 bases. The CDR3 sequence is 14 residues long. From germline, CDR1 is SGHDN and CDR2 FVKESK. Here the CDR3 reads CASSQIDSPYEQYF. The CDR3 DNA is TGTGCCAGCAGCCAGATAGATTCCCCCTACGAGCAGTACTTC.

The CDR3 DNA is TGCGCCAGCAGCTTGAGGAGGACAGGTCAGGACGAGCAGTACTTC. Amino acid sequence: CASSLRRTGQDEQYF. This sequence joins TRBV5-1 and TRBJ2-7; 7 bases are a match to TRBD1. CDR1 SGHRS and CDR2 YFSETQ come from the germline V gene. The V gene end was trimmed by 1 base and the J gene end by 5 bases; junction bases not matched to a gene: 9. The CDR3 runs 15 residues.

The rearrangement uses TRBV7-8 and TRBJ2-1; D is undetermined. Germline assignment: CDR1 SGHVS and CDR2 FQNEAQ. The V and J ends lost 5 bases and 10 bases respectively, with 9 bases between them. CDR3 length: 11 amino acids. CDR3 coding DNA: TGTGCCAGCAGCCCTACCAACGAGCAGTTCTTC. It yields the protein CASSPTNEQFF.

The chain is built from TRBV19 and TRBJ1-2; 9 bases agree with TRBD1. Unmatched junction bases numbered 10, after V lost 6 bases and J lost 2 bases. The CDR3 consists of 16 residues. CDR1 and CDR2 from the germline V gene are LNHDA and SQIVND (reference sequence). The CDR3 reads CASSSLAGQGNYGYTF. In DNA form, the CDR3 reads TGTGCCAGTAGCTCCCTGGCGGGACAGGGAAACTATGGCTACACCTTC. The full variable domain, its missing parts supplied by reference TRBV19 and TRBJ1-2, is DGGITQSPKYLFRKEGQNVTLSCEQNLNHDAMYWYRQDPGQGLRLIYYSQIVNDFQKGDIAEGYSVSREKKESFPLTVTSAQKNPTAFYLCASSSLAGQGNYGYTFGSGTRLTVV.

CDR3 bases: TGTGCCAGCAGCTTTCCGACAGGGCAAAGGGGCTATGGCTACACCTTC. Translated: CASSFPTGQRGYGYTF. The chain has TRBV7-2 and TRBJ1-2, with TRBD1 matching over 7 bases. The CDR3 sequence is 16 residues long. Germline V gene lookup returns CDR1 SGHTA and CDR2 FQGNSA. The V segment lost 3 bases and the J segment 4 bases; nucleotides outside the gene matches: 11.

The genes are TRBV4-1 and TRBJ2-7; 9 bases are shared with TRBD1. Germline V gene lookup returns CDR1 MGHRA and CDR2 YSYEKL. The CDR3 contains 16 residues. With 3 bases clipped from V and 3 bases from J, the junction kept 9 bases outside the gene matches. The DNA for the CDR3 is TGCGCCAGCAGCCATTCCCCAGGGGACAGGGACTACGAGCAGTACTTC. Protein sequence: CASSHSPGDRDYEQYF.

The chain uses TRBV5-6 and TRBJ2-5; perhaps TRBD2 as D (6 bases). The CDR3 length is 15 residues. Per germline, CDR1 SGHDT and CDR2 YYEEEE. The ends were cut back, 0 bases at V and 0 bases at J, with 9 bases in the middle. DNA of the CDR3: TGTGCCAGCAGCTTGGAGGGGACTTACCAAGAGACCCAGTACTTC. Protein: CASSLEGTYQETQYF.

The chain joins TRBV29-1 to TRBJ2-7; D perhaps matches TRBD1 (6 bases). The CDR3 runs 13 residues. Trimming cost V 5 bases and J 0 bases, with 11 bases left between them. Per the germline V gene, CDR1 is SQVTM and CDR2 is ANQGSEA. In DNA, the CDR3 is TGCAGCGTTAACGACAGGAGCTCCTACGAGCAGTACTTC. This translates into CSVNDRSSYEQYF.

This clone was detected a few times. The chain is built from TRBV9 and TRBJ1-6; D is undetermined. Trimming took 0 bases from V and 3 from J, leaving 7 bases between them. CDR1 SGDLS and CDR2 YYNGEE come from the germline V gene. The CDR3 is made up of 15 amino acids. DNA for the CDR3: TGTGCCAGCAGCGTAGGCCAGTACTATAATTCACCCCTCCACTTT. Protein sequence: CASSVGQYYNSPLHF.

V usage is TRBV5-4 and J usage is TRBJ2-7; 8 bases are a match to TRBD1. V was clipped by 2 bases and J by 1 base; unmatched bases: 2. CDR1 is SGHNT and CDR2 is YYREEE in the germline V gene (reference sequence). CDR3 length: 14 amino acids. DNA of the CDR3: TGTGCCAGCAGCTTTGGACAGGGATCCTACGAGCAGTACTTC. This translates into CASSFGQGSYEQYF.

This chain links TRBV6-1 with TRBJ2-1; TRBD2 agrees at 10 bases. J gave up 5 bases and V 2 bases, and 6 bases lay outside the gene matches. This CDR3 has 16 residues. The V gene's germline CDR1 is MNHNS and CDR2 SASEGT. Written as DNA, the CDR3 is TGTGCCAGCAGTGAAATGGGGCTAGCGGGGGACAATGAGCAGTTCTTC. It specifies CASSEMGLAGDNEQFF.